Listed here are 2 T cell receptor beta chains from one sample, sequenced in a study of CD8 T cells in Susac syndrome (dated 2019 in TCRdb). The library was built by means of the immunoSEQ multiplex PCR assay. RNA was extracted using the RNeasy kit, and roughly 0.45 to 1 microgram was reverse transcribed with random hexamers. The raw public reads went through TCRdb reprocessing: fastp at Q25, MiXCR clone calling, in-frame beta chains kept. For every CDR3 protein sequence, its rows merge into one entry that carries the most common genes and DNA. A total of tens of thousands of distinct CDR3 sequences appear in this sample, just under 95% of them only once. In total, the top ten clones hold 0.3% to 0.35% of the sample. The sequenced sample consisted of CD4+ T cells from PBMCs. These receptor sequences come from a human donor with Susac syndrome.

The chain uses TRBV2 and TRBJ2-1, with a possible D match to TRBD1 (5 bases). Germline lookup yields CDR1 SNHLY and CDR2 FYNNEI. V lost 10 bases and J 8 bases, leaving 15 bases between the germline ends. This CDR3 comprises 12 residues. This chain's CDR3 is CATEHQGDEQFF. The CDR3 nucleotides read TGTGCCACCGAACACCAGGGCGATGAGCAGTTCTTC. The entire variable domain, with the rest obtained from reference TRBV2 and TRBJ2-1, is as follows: EPEVTQTPSHQVTQMGQEVILRCVPISNHLYFYWYRQILGQKVEFLVSFYNNEISEKSEIFDDQFSVERPDGSNFTLKIRSTKLEDSAMYFCATEHQGDEQFFGPGTRLTVL.

CDR3 in amino acids: CSVVGHKGASTDTQYF. The CDR3 region has the DNA TGCAGCGTTGTAGGTCATAAAGGGGCCAGCACAGATACGCAGTATTTT. The genes are TRBV29-1 and TRBJ2-3; the D gene is possibly TRBD1 (5 bases). Trimming removed 4 bases at V and 0 bases at J, with 17 bases between. The CDR3 loop spans 16 amino acids. The V gene's germline CDR1 is SQVTM and CDR2 ANQGSEA.